This note documents a single T cell receptor (beta chain) sequence. Germline values: CDR1 MNHEY, CDR2 SMNVEV (reference sequence). CDR3 length: 18 residues. J lost 4 bases, V lost 5 bases, and 16 bases had no gene match. These data are taken from a study of cytomegalovirus exposure and HLA in healthy donors. The study ran its PCR with 60 Vbeta and 13 Jbeta primers. The method was immunoSEQ multiplex PCR; TCRdb's version includes in-frame clones alone and lacks a portion of them. The table includes about 200,000 clones, around 80% detected once. The chain is built from TRBV27 and TRBJ2-3; 9 positions match TRBD2. The specimen was PBMCs. This sequence originates from a man aged 35-49 years in good health and CMV-seropositive. DNA for the CDR3: TGTGCCAGCAGTCCGCTTATGGAGCGGGAGGAGAAAGCAGATACGCAGTATTTT. Protein: CASSPLMEREEKADTQYF.